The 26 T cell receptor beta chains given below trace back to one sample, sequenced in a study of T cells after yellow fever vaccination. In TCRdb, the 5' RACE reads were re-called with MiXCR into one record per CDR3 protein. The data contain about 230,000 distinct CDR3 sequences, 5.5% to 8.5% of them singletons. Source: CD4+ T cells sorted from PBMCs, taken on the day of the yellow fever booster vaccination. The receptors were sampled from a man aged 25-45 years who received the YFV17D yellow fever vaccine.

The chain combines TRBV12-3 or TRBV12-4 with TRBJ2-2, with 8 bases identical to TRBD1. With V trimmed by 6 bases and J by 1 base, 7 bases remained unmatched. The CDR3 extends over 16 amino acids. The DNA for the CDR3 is TGTGCCAGCAGCTACTCGACAGGGGAGAACACCGGGGAGCTGTTTTTT. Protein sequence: CASSYSTGENTGELFF.

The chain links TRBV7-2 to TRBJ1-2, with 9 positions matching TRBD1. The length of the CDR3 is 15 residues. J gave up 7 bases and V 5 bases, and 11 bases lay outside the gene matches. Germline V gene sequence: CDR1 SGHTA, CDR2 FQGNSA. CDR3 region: CASSASGTGLRGYTF. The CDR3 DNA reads TGTGCCAGCAGCGCGTCCGGGACAGGGCTTCGTGGCTACACCTTC.

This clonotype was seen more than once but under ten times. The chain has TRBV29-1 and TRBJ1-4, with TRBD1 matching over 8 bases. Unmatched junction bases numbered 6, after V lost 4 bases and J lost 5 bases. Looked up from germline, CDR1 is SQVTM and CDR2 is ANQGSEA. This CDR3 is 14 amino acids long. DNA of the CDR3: TGCAGCGTTGGTTTCGACAGGGGAAATGAAAAACTGTTTTTT. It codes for CSVGFDRGNEKLFF.

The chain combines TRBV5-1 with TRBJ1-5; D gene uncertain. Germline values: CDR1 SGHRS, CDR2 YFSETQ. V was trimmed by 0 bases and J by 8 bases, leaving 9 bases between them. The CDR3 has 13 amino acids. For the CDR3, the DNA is TGCGCCAGCAGCTTGGTTGGGTGGGAGCCCCAGCATTTT. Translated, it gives CASSLVGWEPQHF.

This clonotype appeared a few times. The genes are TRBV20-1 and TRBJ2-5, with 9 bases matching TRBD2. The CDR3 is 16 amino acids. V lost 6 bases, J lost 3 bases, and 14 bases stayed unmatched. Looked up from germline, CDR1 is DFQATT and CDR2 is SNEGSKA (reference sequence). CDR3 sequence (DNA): TGCAGTGCCCAAGGCCTACTAGCGGGCAAAGAAGAGACCCAGTACTTC. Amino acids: CSAQGLLAGKEETQYF.

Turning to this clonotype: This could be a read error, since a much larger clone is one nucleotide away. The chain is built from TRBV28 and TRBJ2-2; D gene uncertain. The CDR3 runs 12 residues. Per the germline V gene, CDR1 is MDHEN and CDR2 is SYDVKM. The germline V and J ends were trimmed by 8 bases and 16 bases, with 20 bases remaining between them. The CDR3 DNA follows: TGTGCCAGCTGGAAAGGCGGCGCCGGGCGGTTTTTT. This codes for CASWKGGAGRFF.

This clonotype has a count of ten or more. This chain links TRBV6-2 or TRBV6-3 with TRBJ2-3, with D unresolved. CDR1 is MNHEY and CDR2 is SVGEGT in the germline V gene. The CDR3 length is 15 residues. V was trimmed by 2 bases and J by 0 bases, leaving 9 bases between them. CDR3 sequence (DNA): TGTGCCAGCAGTTACGACTCCCCTAGCACAGATACGCAGTATTTT. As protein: CASSYDSPSTDTQYF.

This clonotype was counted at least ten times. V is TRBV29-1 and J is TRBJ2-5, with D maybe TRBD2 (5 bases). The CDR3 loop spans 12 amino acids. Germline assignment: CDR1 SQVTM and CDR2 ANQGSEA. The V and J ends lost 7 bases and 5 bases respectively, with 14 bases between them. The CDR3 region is CSAGPSGETQYF. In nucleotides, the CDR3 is TGCAGCGCCGGGCCTTCGGGGGAGACCCAGTACTTC. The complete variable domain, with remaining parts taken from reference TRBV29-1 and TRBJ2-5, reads SAVISQKPSRDICQRGTSLTIQCQVDSQVTMMFWYRQQPGQSLTLIATANQGSEATYESGFVIDKFPISRPNLTFSTLTVSNMSPEDSSIYLCSAGPSGETQYFGPGTRLLVL.

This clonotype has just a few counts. The CDR3 nucleotides are TGTGCCAGCACCAAAATGGGACCAAGTTACGAGCAGTACTTC. It is translated as CASTKMGPSYEQYF. The chain combines TRBV28 with TRBJ2-7; D tentatively fits TRBD1 or TRBD2 (5 bases each). This CDR3 spans 14 amino acids. Trimming took 7 bases from V and 4 from J, leaving 17 bases between them. Germline V gene lookup returns CDR1 MDHEN and CDR2 SYDVKM.

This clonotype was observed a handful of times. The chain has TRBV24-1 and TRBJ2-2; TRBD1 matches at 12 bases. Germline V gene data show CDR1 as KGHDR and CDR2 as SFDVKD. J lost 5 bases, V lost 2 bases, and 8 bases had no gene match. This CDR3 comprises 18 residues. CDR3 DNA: TGTGCCACCAGTGATTCTCCGGGACAGGGGGCGCGGACCGGGGAGCTGTTTTTT. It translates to CATSDSPGQGARTGELFF.

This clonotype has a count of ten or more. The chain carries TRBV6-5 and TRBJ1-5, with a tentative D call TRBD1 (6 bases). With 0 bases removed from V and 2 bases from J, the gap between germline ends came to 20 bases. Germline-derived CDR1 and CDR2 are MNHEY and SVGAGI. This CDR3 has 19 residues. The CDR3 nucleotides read TGTGCCAGCAGTTACTCGAGGTTGGAAGGGGGGTATGGCAATCAGCCCCAGCATTTT. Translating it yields CASSYSRLEGGYGNQPQHF.

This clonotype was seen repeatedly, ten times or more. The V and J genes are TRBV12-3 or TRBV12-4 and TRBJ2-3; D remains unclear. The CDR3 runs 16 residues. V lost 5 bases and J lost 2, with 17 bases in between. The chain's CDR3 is CASSVGRLSVTDTQYF. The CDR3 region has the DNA TGTGCCAGCAGTGTTGGACGGTTGTCCGTCACAGATACGCAGTATTTT.

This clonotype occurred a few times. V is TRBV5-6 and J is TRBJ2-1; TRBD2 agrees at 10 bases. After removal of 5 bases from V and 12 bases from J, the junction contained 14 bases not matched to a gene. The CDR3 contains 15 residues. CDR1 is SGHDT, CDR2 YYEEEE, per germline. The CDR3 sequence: CASSSPGLAPHRQFF. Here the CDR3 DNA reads TGTGCCAGCAGTTCGCCGGGACTAGCGCCCCATAGGCAGTTCTTC.

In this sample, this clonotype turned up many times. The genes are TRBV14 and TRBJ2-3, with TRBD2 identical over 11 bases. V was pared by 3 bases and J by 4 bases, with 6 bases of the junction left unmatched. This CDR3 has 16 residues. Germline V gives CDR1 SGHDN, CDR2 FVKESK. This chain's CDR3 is CASSHQLAGAADTQYF. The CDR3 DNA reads TGTGCCAGCAGCCACCAACTAGCGGGAGCGGCAGATACGCAGTATTTT.

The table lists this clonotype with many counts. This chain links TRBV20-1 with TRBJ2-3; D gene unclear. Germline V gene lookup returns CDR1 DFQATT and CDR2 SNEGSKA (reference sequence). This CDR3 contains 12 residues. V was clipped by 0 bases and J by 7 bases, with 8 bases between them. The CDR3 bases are TGCAGTGCTAGAGAACAGCAGTATACGCAGTATTTT. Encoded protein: CSAREQQYTQYF.

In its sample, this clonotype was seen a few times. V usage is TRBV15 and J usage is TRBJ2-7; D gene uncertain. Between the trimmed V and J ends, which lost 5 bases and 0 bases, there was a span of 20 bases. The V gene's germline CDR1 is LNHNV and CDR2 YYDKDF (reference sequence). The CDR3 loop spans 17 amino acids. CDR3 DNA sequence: TGTGCCACCAGCGATCGGATTCTGGGTAGGGACTCCTACGAGCAGTACTTC. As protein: CATSDRILGRDSYEQYF.

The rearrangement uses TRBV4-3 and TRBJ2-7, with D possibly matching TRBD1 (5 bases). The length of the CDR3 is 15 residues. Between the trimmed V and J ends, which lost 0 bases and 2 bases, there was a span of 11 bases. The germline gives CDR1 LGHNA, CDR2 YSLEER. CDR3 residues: CASSQDLDTPYEQYF. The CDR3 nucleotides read TGCGCCAGCAGCCAAGATTTGGACACTCCCTACGAGCAGTACTTC.

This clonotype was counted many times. CDR3 DNA sequence: TGTGCCAGCAGCCCAAGGACAGGGAGAGATGAGCAGTTCTTC. It specifies CASSPRTGRDEQFF. The chain couples TRBV7-2 to TRBJ2-1; 8 nucleotides line up with TRBD1. The CDR3 sequence is 14 residues long. Germline assignment: CDR1 SGHTA and CDR2 FQGNSA. The V gene end was trimmed by 5 bases and the J gene end by 8 bases; junction bases not matched to a gene: 8.

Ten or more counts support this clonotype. CDR3 bases: TGTGCCAGCAGTTATCAGGGCATCCCCTACGAGCAGTACTTC. Translated, it gives CASSYQGIPYEQYF. The chain employs TRBV6-5 and TRBJ2-7, with TRBD1 as a possible D gene (5 bases). The V and J ends lost 3 bases and 2 bases respectively, with 11 bases between them. CDR1 is MNHEY, CDR2 SVGAGI, per germline. The CDR3 is 14 amino acids.

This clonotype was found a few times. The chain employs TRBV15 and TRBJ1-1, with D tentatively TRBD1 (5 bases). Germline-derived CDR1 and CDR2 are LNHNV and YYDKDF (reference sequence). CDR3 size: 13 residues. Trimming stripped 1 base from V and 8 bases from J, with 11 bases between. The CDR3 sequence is CATSRGSGREAFF. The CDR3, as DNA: TGTGCCACCAGCAGAGGTTCGGGGCGGGAAGCTTTCTTT.

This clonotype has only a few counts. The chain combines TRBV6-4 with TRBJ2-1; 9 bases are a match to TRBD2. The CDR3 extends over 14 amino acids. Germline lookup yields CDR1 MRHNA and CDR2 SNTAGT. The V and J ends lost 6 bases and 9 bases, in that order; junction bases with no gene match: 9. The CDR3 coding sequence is TGTGCCAGCAGCGAGGGACTAGCTTCCGCTGAGCAGTTCTTC. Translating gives CASSEGLASAEQFF.

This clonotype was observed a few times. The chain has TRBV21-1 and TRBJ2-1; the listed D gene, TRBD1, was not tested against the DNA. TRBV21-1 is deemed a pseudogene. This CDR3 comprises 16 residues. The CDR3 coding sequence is TGTGCCAGCAAAGCACCGCCTAGCGGGACAGGCTATGAGCAGTTCTTC. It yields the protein CASKAPPSGTGYEQFF.

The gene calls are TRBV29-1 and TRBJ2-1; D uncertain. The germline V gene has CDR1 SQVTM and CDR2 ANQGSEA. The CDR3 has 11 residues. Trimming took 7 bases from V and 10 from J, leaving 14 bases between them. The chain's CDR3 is CSAPQMGEQFF. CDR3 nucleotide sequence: TGCAGCGCCCCTCAAATGGGGGAGCAGTTCTTC.

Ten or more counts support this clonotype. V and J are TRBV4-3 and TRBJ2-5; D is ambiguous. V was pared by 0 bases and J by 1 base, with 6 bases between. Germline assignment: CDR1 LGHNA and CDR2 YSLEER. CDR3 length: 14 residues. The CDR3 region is CASSQDAFQETQYF. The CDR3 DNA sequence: TGCGCCAGCAGCCAAGATGCCTTCCAAGAGACCCAGTACTTC.

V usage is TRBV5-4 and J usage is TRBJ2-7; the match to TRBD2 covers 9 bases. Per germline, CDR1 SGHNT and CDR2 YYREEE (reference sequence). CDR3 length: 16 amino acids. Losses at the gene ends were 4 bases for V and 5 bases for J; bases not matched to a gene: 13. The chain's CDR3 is CASSAGTSRTWDEQYF. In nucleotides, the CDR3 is TGTGCCAGCAGCGCGGGGACTAGCAGAACTTGGGACGAGCAGTACTTC.

The CDR3 sequence: CAISESRGEQFF. CDR3 DNA: TGTGCCATCAGTGAGTCGAGGGGTGAGCAGTTCTTC. The rearrangement links TRBV10-3 to TRBJ2-1; D could derive from TRBD1 or TRBD2 (5 bases each). CDR1 is ENHRY and CDR2 is SYGVKD in the germline V gene. CDR3 length equals 12 residues. V lost 0 bases, J lost 9 bases, and 6 bases lay in between.